This T cell receptor beta chain was identified during a study of vaccination and CD4 T cells after COVID-19. As for the study in general: The convalescent group had six males, four females, seven Caucasians, two Asians, one multiracial. Post-COVID specimens were obtained a median about 97 days after diagnosis (range 35 to 161). Study-level results: The authors studied relatively few convalescent patients and analyzed no early post-infection timepoints.

Concerning this clonotype: No antigen is known for it.

Germline CDR1 is KGHDR and CDR2 is SFDVKD. The CDR3 sequence is 14 residues long. V gave up 4 bases and J gave up 4 bases; unmatched junction bases: 5. TCRdb ran MiXCR on the PCR reads and lists one entry per CDR3 protein. This sample carries about 21,000 distinct CDR3 sequences, about three fifths of them seen once, and the ten largest clones take over 0.9%. In this cohort, PCR tests turned positive between March and December 2020, predating US Alpha, Beta and Delta variants. This material consisted of CD4+ T cells from blood, taken before SARS-CoV-2 vaccination. The V gene is TRBV24-1, the J gene TRBJ2-7, with 8 bases that match TRBD2. The sequence came from a human donor who had recovered from COVID-19. The CDR3 nucleotides read TGTGCCACCAGTGACCCCGGGAGGGGATACGAGCAGTACTTC. It yields the protein CATSDPGRGYEQYF.